The 14 T cell receptor beta chains given below trace back to one sample, sequenced in a study of blood T cell repertoires in COVID-19. This table comes from immunoSEQ multiplex PCR, and its TCRdb copy is limited to in-frame clones, with some not included. The repertoire holds 100,000 or so clones, with less than 95% as singletons. Material for sequencing was peripheral blood. The receptor set was obtained from a human donor with active COVID-19. The donor label of this sample is uncertain.

The chain employs TRBV7-6 and TRBJ2-7; a possible D gene is TRBD2 (5 bases). Between the trimmed V and J ends, which lost 5 bases and 1 base, there was a span of 15 bases. The CDR3 loop spans 15 amino acids. The germline CDR1 and CDR2 sequences are SGHVS and FNYEAQ. This CDR3 reads CASSKADGSSYEQYF. The CDR3 region has the DNA TGTGCCAGCAGCAAAGCGGACGGCTCGTCCTACGAGCAGTACTTC.

This clone was detected only a few times. The gene calls are TRBV2 and TRBJ1-5; no reliable D call. The CDR3 has 14 residues. The V end was cut by 5 bases, the J end by 4 bases, with 12 bases between. Germline CDR1 and CDR2: SNHLY and FYNNEI. The CDR3 nucleotides are TGTGCCAGCAGTCGAAGCCAAAATAATCAGCCCCAGCATTTT. It translates to CASSRSQNNQPQHF. Complete variable domain (other parts from reference TRBV2 and TRBJ1-5): EPEVTQTPSHQVTQMGQEVILRCVPISNHLYFYWYRQILGQKVEFLVSFYNNEISEKSEIFDDQFSVERPDGSNFTLKIRSTKLEDSAMYFCASSRSQNNQPQHFGDGTRLSIL.

This clone has just one count. V usage is TRBV6-4 and J usage is TRBJ1-4; D is unclear. Germline assignment: CDR1 MRHNA and CDR2 SNTAGT. The CDR3 runs 13 residues. V lost 8 bases and J lost 1, with 8 bases in between. The CDR3 region has the DNA TGTGCCAGCGTCAAGAGAACTAATGAAAAACTGTTTTTT. This codes for CASVKRTNEKLFF.

The chain recombines TRBV9 with TRBJ2-2; perhaps TRBD2 as D (6 bases). Germline values: CDR1 SGDLS, CDR2 YYNGEE. Trimming stripped 0 bases from V and 0 bases from J, with 12 bases between. The CDR3 runs to 17 residues. The CDR3 is CASSVGGTSANTGELFF. For the CDR3, the DNA is TGTGCCAGCAGCGTAGGGGGGACTTCCGCGAACACCGGGGAGCTGTTTTTT.

The chain couples TRBV5-4 to TRBJ1-6; a weak D match, TRBD1 (5 bases). CDR1 and CDR2 from the germline V gene are SGHNT and YYREEE (reference sequence). The V end was cut by 3 bases, the J end by 6 bases, with 10 bases between. This CDR3 spans 14 amino acids. The CDR3 here is CASSSLGGNSPLHF. CDR3 bases: TGTGCCAGCAGCTCCCTGGGGGGTAATTCACCCCTCCACTTT.

V gene TRBV19 combines with J gene TRBJ1-1; D unresolved. V was trimmed by 6 bases and J by 4 bases, leaving 9 bases between them. The germline gives CDR1 LNHDA, CDR2 SQIVND (reference sequence). CDR3 length equals 12 residues. The CDR3 nucleotides are TGTGCCAGTAGCCGCTTAGCCACTGAAGCTTTCTTT. Its protein product is CASSRLATEAFF.

This sequence joins TRBV5-1 and TRBJ1-4, with 12 nucleotides matching TRBD1. J was trimmed by 8 bases and V by 0 bases; bases with no gene match: 2. Germline V gives CDR1 SGHRS, CDR2 YFSETQ. The CDR3 extends over 15 amino acids. CDR3 residues: CASSLVGQGAEKLFF. CDR3 in DNA: TGCGCCAGCAGCTTGGTGGGACAGGGGGCGGAAAAACTGTTTTTT.

This chain links TRBV4-2 with TRBJ1-4; D unresolved. The germline V gene encodes CDR1 LGHNA and CDR2 YNFKEQ. The CDR3 has 15 residues. The V end lost 0 bases, the J end lost 5 bases, and 10 bases lay between the germline ends. The CDR3 region has the DNA TGTGCCAGCAGCCAAGAGCCAGGACTCAATGAAAAACTGTTTTTT. It translates to CASSQEPGLNEKLFF.

This rearrangement joins TRBV2 to TRBJ1-6; D is unclear. The germline V gene encodes CDR1 SNHLY and CDR2 FYNNEI. Trimming cost V 3 bases and J 0 bases, with 12 bases left between them. This CDR3 has 17 amino acids. CDR3 in amino acids: CASSDVHLSSYNSPLHF. In DNA, the CDR3 is TGTGCCAGCAGTGACGTGCATCTTAGCTCCTATAATTCACCCCTCCACTTT.

The chain recombines TRBV6-6 with TRBJ1-2, with a weak D call TRBD1 (6 bases). Trimming removed 5 bases from V and 2 bases from J, with 9 bases in between. The CDR3 is 13 amino acids. The germline V gene encodes CDR1 MNHNY and CDR2 SVGAGI (reference sequence). The CDR3 here is CASSPQGNYGYTF. The CDR3 DNA reads TGTGCCAGCAGTCCCCAGGGGAACTATGGCTACACCTTC.

The rearrangement joins TRBV3-1 (or the pseudogene TRBV3-2) to TRBJ2-1; D possibly corresponds to TRBD1 (5 bases). CDR3 length: 17 amino acids. Between the trimmed V and J ends, which lost 0 bases and 5 bases, there was a span of 17 bases. Germline CDR1 LGHDT, CDR2 YNNKEL (reference sequence). The CDR3 region is CASSQDLSGKTNNEQFF. CDR3 nucleotides: TGTGCCAGCAGCCAAGATTTGTCAGGGAAAACAAACAATGAGCAGTTCTTC.

The rearrangement links TRBV7-9 to TRBJ1-2; 9 positions agree with TRBD1. In germline, CDR1 is SEHNR, CDR2 FQNEAQ (reference sequence). The CDR3 has 12 residues. With V trimmed by 7 bases and J by 7 bases, 4 bases remained unmatched. The CDR3 sequence is CASTGTGSGYTF. The CDR3 nucleotides are TGTGCCAGCACCGGGACAGGGAGTGGCTACACCTTC.

The chain employs TRBV5-4 and TRBJ1-4, with 7 nucleotides matching TRBD1. Germline CDR1 SGHNT, CDR2 YYREEE (reference sequence). CDR3 length equals 14 residues. V lost 4 bases, J lost 7 bases, and 7 bases stayed unmatched. DNA of the CDR3: TGTGCCAGCAGCATCTCAGGGGACAGTGAAAAACTGTTTTTT. It codes for CASSISGDSEKLFF.

The chain is built from TRBV6-6 and TRBJ2-7; possibly TRBD2 for D (6 bases). CDR1 and CDR2 (germline): MNHNY, SVGAGI (reference sequence). Deletions cut 2 bases from V and 6 bases from J, with 14 bases between. The CDR3 is 14 residues long. The CDR3 DNA reads TGTGCCAGCAGTTACGGTGGGGAGGCCAGCGAGCAGTACTTC. Residues: CASSYGGEASEQYF.